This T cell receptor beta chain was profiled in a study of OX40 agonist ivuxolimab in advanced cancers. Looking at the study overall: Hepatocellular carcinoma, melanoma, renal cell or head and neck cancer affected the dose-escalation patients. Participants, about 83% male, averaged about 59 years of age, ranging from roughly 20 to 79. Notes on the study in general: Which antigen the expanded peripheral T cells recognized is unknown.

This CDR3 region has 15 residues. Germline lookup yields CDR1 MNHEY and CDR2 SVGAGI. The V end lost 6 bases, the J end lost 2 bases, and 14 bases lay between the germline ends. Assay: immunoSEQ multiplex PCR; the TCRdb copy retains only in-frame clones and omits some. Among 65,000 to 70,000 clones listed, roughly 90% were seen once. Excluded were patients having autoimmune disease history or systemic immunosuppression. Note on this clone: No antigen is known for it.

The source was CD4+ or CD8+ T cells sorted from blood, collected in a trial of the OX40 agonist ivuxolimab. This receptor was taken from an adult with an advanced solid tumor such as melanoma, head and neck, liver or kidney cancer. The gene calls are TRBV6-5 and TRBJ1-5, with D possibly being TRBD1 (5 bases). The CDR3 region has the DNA TGTGCCAGCAGCCTTCTGGGGGGTGGCAATCAGCCCCAGCATTTT. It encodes CASSLLGGGNQPQHF.